Below are 30 T cell receptor beta chains sequenced from a single sample in a study of tumor-infiltrating lymphocytes in primary liver carcinoma. Germline DNA was extracted too, while blood RNA derived from unsorted whole blood. Making TCR beta cDNA involved around 500 ng total RNA and a constant-region primer. Each TCR beta library was derived from three nested multiplex PCR rounds that employed slightly modified ARM-PCR. Primers for the first two PCR rounds were TRBV1-TRBV30 forward primers and a C-beta reverse primer (approximately 10 cycles per round). TCRdb reprocessed the multiplex PCR reads via MiXCR and lists one record per CDR3 protein. This sample carries about 180,000 distinct CDR3 sequences, about 60% of them seen once, and the ten largest clones take about 70%. Input material: peripheral blood. The receptors derive from a man aged 35-49 years with primary liver carcinoma and hepatitis B virus infection.

Regarding this clonotype: A much larger clone is a single base away; this may be a read error. The J gene is TRBJ2-5, the V gene TRBV12-3 or TRBV12-4; no clear D gene. Deletions cut 6 bases from V and 5 bases from J, with 10 bases between. The CDR3 is 12 amino acids. In DNA form, the CDR3 reads TGTGCCAGCAGGTCGGTTGCGGAGACCCAGTACTTC. This sequence encodes CASRSVAETQYF.

The chain has TRBV5-1 and TRBJ2-2; D ambiguous. In germline, CDR1 is SGHRS, CDR2 YFSETQ. Trimming pared 4 bases from V and 0 bases from J, leaving 13 bases between. The CDR3 has 16 amino acids. Here the CDR3 DNA reads TGCGCCAGCAGCGATATTCGGACGACGAACACCGGGGAGCTGTTTTTT. This gives the protein CASSDIRTTNTGELFF.

On this clonotype itself: At one boundary the junction diverges from the germline segment, which might be a read error. This chain connects TRBV14 to TRBJ2-7, with 9 nucleotides matching TRBD1. The CDR3 sequence is 13 residues long. Germline loops: CDR1 SGHDN, CDR2 FVKESK. The CDR3 sequence is CASRQADRGPQYF. CDR3 DNA sequence: TGTGCCAGCAGACAAGCGGACAGGGGTCCTCAGTACTTC.

Worth noting for this clonotype: A read error may produce the germline difference seen at one junction end. The J gene is TRBJ2-3, the V gene TRBV4-2, with 9 bases fitting TRBD2. This CDR3 region has 16 residues. Germline loops: CDR1 LGHNA, CDR2 YNFKEQ. The CDR3 nucleotides are TGTGCCAACAGCCAAGATTATGCAGCGGGAGGAGATACGCAGTATTTT. Protein product: CANSQDYAAGGDTQYF.

The chain uses TRBV7-9 and TRBJ1-5, with a tentative D call TRBD1 (5 bases). Per germline, CDR1 SEHNR and CDR2 FQNEAQ (reference sequence). Trimming pared 5 bases from V and 3 bases from J, leaving 14 bases between. This CDR3 region has 15 residues. CDR3: CASSPGGAYNQPQHF. DNA of the CDR3: TGTGCCAGCAGCCCGGGAGGGGCTTACAATCAGCCCCAGCATTTT.

This clonotype was recorded a few times. Relative to the germline gene, one junction end is altered; a read error may explain this. The rearrangement links TRBV11-2 to TRBJ2-3; D unclear. The CDR3 has 15 residues. The germline gives CDR1 SGHAT, CDR2 FQNNGV. The CDR3 sequence: CDSNLGVPGTDTQYF. CDR3 nucleotide sequence: TGTGACAGCAACTTAGGAGTCCCGGGCACAGATACGCAGTATTTT. The full variable domain, rest sourced from reference TRBV11-2 and TRBJ2-3, is EAGVAQSPRYKIIEKRQSVAFWCNPISGHATLYWYQQILGQGPKLLIQFQNNGVVDDSQLPKDRFSAERLKGVDSTLKIQPAKLEDSAVYLCDSNLGVPGTDTQYFGPGTRLTVL.

A remark on this clonotype: The junction shows a germline mismatch at one end, possibly a read error. The CDR3 loop reads CARSFTDPLTLHF. The CDR3 region has the DNA TGTGCCAGGAGCTTCACCGATCCCCTGACCCTCCACTTT. The chain links TRBV7-9 to TRBJ1-6; D is unresolved. The CDR3 is made up of 13 amino acids. Germline V gene sequence: CDR1 SEHNR, CDR2 FQNEAQ (reference sequence).

As to this clonotype: Mismatch with germline at one junction end may stem from a read error. The chain employs TRBV4-2 and TRBJ2-2; TRBD2 is a possible D gene (5 bases). The CDR3 extends over 14 amino acids. CDR1 LGHNA and CDR2 YNFKEQ come from the germline V gene. CDR3 in amino acids: CSSSQEGNTGELFF. Here the CDR3 DNA reads TGTTCCAGCAGCCAAGAGGGAAACACCGGGGAGCTGTTTTTT.

Comment on this clonotype: Since the CDR3 does not end with the conserved phenylalanine or tryptophan, this likely comes from a read error. The chain combines TRBV5-6 with TRBJ2-7, with D unclear. Trimming cost V 4 bases and J 8 bases, with 19 bases left between them. CDR3 length: 14 amino acids. Germline loops: CDR1 SGHDT, CDR2 YYEEEE. CDR3 coding DNA: TGTGCCAGCAGCCCCCGAACTGGGATGTACAAGCAGTACTCC. It translates to CASSPRTGMYKQYS.

The rearrangement joins TRBV2 to TRBJ2-1; D is uncertain. The V gene's germline CDR1 is SNHLY and CDR2 FYNNEI. This CDR3 is built from 15 residues. Trimming shortened V by 3 bases and J by 1 base, and 10 bases separated the two germline ends. This CDR3 reads CASSDHPSSYNEQFF. As DNA, the CDR3 is TGTGCCAGCAGTGACCACCCATCATCCTACAATGAGCAGTTCTTC. The entire variable domain, with the rest obtained from reference TRBV2 and TRBJ2-1, is as follows: EPEVTQTPSHQVTQMGQEVILRCVPISNHLYFYWYRQILGQKVEFLVSFYNNEISEKSEIFDDQFSVERPDGSNFTLKIRSTKLEDSAMYFCASSDHPSSYNEQFFGPGTRLTVL.

In this sample, this clonotype turned up once. One end of the junction fails to match germline, which may point to a read error. This chain uses TRBV29-1 with TRBJ2-7; unclear D gene. The CDR3 length is 13 residues. Germline V lookup: CDR1 SQVTM, CDR2 ANQGSEA. The CDR3 nucleotides are TGCGGCGTTGAAGGTGCAAAGCCCTACGAGCAGTACTTC. Encoded protein: CGVEGAKPYEQYF.

In this sample, this clonotype turned up a few times. The chain employs TRBV6-1 and TRBJ2-1; no firm D call. Germline loops: CDR1 MNHNS, CDR2 SASEGT. The CDR3 sequence is 15 residues long. Trimming cost V 2 bases and J 9 bases, with 17 bases left between them. The CDR3 region has the DNA TGTGCCAGCAGTGAAACCACAGCCGCGGAAGGTGAGCAGTTCTTC. This sequence encodes CASSETTAAEGEQFF.

In regard to this clonotype: A read error may produce the germline difference seen at one junction end. The rearrangement uses TRBV6-6 and TRBJ1-5; the D gene is possibly TRBD1 (5 bases). The CDR3 has 15 residues. CDR1 and CDR2 (germline): MNHNY, SVGAGI (reference sequence). Here the CDR3 DNA reads TGTGCCAGCAGTGATACGGGGGGTAGGGGTCAGCCCCTGCATTTT. Protein product: CASSDTGGRGQPLHF.

This clonotype was recorded many times. The rearrangement uses TRBV29-1 and TRBJ1-2, with 11 bases matching TRBD1. Germline CDR1 is SQVTM and CDR2 is ANQGSEA. CDR3 length: 13 residues. V was pared by 2 bases and J by 6 bases, with 2 bases of the junction left unmatched. The CDR3 region has the DNA TGCAGCGTTGAATCGGACAGGGGGCATGGCTACACCTTC. Its translation: CSVESDRGHGYTF. Variable domain in full (rest from reference TRBV29-1 and TRBJ1-2): SAVISQKPSRDICQRGTSLTIQCQVDSQVTMMFWYRQQPGQSLTLIATANQGSEATYESGFVIDKFPISRPNLTFSTLTVSNMSPEDSSIYLCSVESDRGHGYTFGSGTRLTVV.

Concerning this clonotype: One end of the junction does not line up with germline, which may come from a read error. The chain has TRBV11-2 and TRBJ2-5; D is perhaps TRBD2 (5 bases). Germline CDR1 is SGHAT and CDR2 is FQNNGV. The CDR3 runs to 13 residues. For the CDR3, the DNA is TGTGCCAGCGGTCAGAGAGGGAAGGAGACCCAGAACTTC. Its protein product is CASGQRGKETQNF.

The genes are TRBV4-2 and TRBJ2-1, with D possibly matching TRBD2 (5 bases). The CDR3 has 15 amino acids. Looked up from germline, CDR1 is LGHNA and CDR2 is YNFKEQ. The germline V and J ends were trimmed by 4 bases and 5 bases, with 15 bases remaining between them. The CDR3 sequence is CASSRLSAGNNEQFF. The CDR3 region has the DNA TGTGCCAGCAGCCGGTTGAGCGCCGGGAACAATGAGCAGTTCTTC.

This clonotype was observed at least ten times. The V call is TRBV29-1, the J call TRBJ2-4; D gene ambiguous. V lost 4 bases and J 12 bases, leaving 13 bases between the germline ends. Germline V gives CDR1 SQVTM, CDR2 ANQGSEA. The CDR3 is 11 residues long. The CDR3 loop reads CSVGVQAGQYF. DNA for the CDR3: TGCAGCGTTGGGGTGCAGGCTGGTCAGTACTTC.

The chain has TRBV28 and TRBJ2-3; weak D call: TRBD1 (5 bases). Germline CDR1 and CDR2: MDHEN and SYDVKM. The V and J ends lost 4 bases and 5 bases respectively, with 16 bases between them. The CDR3 spans 15 residues. CDR3 DNA: TGTGCCAGCAGTTCTCCTCAGGGTGATAGAGATACGCAGTATTTT. Translated, it gives CASSSPQGDRDTQYF.

This chain uses TRBV5-4 with TRBJ1-2; D is undetermined. V dropped 7 bases and J dropped 4 bases, with 17 bases sitting between them. This CDR3 comprises 14 residues. Germline loops: CDR1 SGHNT, CDR2 YYREEE (reference sequence). The CDR3 protein is CASSRAHETYGYTF. CDR3 nucleotide sequence: TGTGCCAGCTCACGCGCTCATGAGACCTATGGCTACACCTTC.

This clonotype was picked up a small number of times. The V call is TRBV5-1, the J call TRBJ2-5; possibly TRBD1 for D (5 bases). V gave up 4 bases and J gave up 5 bases, with 21 bases separating them. The CDR3 has 16 amino acids. The germline gives CDR1 SGHRS, CDR2 YFSETQ. The CDR3 is CASSTPKQERVETQYF. Here the CDR3 DNA reads TGCGCCAGCAGCACCCCCAAACAGGAGCGAGTGGAGACCCAGTACTTC.

On this clonotype itself: One end of the junction fails to match germline, which may point to a read error. V is TRBV12-3 or TRBV12-4 and J is TRBJ1-2, with D perhaps TRBD1 (6 bases). CDR3 length: 13 residues. The CDR3 here is CVSRRTANYGYTF. In DNA, the CDR3 is TGTGTCAGCAGACGGACAGCTAACTATGGCTACACCTTC.

Comments on this clonotype: The conserved phenylalanine or tryptophan is not found at the CDR3 terminus, so this likely reflects a read error. The chain recombines TRBV30 with TRBJ2-3; D is tentatively TRBD1 or TRBD2 (5 bases each). The CDR3 length is 14 residues. CDR1 is GTSNPN, CDR2 SVGIG, per germline (reference sequence). Here the CDR3 DNA reads TGTGTCCAGGCTCCTGGGGGACGATCAGATACGCAGTATATT. This codes for CVQAPGGRSDTQYI.

For this clonotype: Possible read error: a much larger clone is one base away. The genes are TRBV6-1 and TRBJ2-7; D might be TRBD1 (5 bases). The V end lost 4 bases, the J end lost 0 bases, and 10 bases lay between the germline ends. Germline V gene sequence: CDR1 MNHNS, CDR2 SASEGT. The CDR3 sequence is 14 residues long. CDR3 in amino acids: CASSARTNSYEQYF. The CDR3 coding sequence is TGTGCCAGCAGTGCCCGGACAAACTCCTACGAGCAGTACTTC.

Comments on this clonotype: A much larger clonotype is one base distant, so this may be a read error. V usage is TRBV6-2 or TRBV6-3 and J usage is TRBJ2-3; D remains unclear. The CDR3 has 16 residues. Germline V gene data show CDR1 as MNHEY and CDR2 as SVGEGT. In DNA, the CDR3 is TGTGTCAGCAGTCCCTCCTCGACCACCCTCACAGATACGCAGTATTTT. Translated: CVSSPSSTTLTDTQYF.

This clonotype was detected once. The chain uses TRBV11-1 and TRBJ1-2; D is perhaps TRBD1 (5 bases). Per germline, CDR1 SGHAT and CDR2 FQDESV (reference sequence). Trimming cost V 4 bases and J 8 bases, with 14 bases left between them. CDR3 size: 13 residues. The chain's CDR3 is CASSSITRGGYTF. In nucleotides, the CDR3 is TGTGCCAGCAGCTCGATTACAAGGGGAGGCTACACCTTC.

The V and J genes are TRBV19 and TRBJ2-5; TRBD2 is a possible D gene (6 bases). Germline lookup yields CDR1 LNHDA and CDR2 SQIVND (reference sequence). The length of the CDR3 is 14 residues. The V gene lost 7 bases and the J gene lost 2 bases, with 14 bases spanning the gap. CDR3 DNA sequence: TGTGCCAGTACTCCCCCGGGGAGGCAAGAGACCCAGTACTTC. This codes for CASTPPGRQETQYF.

V and J are TRBV28 and TRBJ2-5; D is perhaps TRBD1 or TRBD2 (5 bases each). Trimming took off 6 bases at V and 0 bases at J, with 8 bases between the two ends. CDR3 length: 13 residues. Germline V lookup: CDR1 MDHEN, CDR2 SYDVKM. CDR3 sequence: CASSTGHQETQYF. The CDR3 DNA reads TGTGCCAGCAGCACGGGGCACCAAGAGACCCAGTACTTC.

The chain recombines TRBV5-1 with TRBJ1-5; tentatively, D is TRBD1 (5 bases). With 0 bases removed from V and 0 bases from J, the gap between germline ends came to 7 bases. This CDR3 has 15 residues. Looked up from germline, CDR1 is SGHRS and CDR2 is YFSETQ. CDR3 nucleotides: TGCGCCAGCAGCTTGGGGGGGACTAGCAATCAGCCCCAGCATTTT. Translating it yields CASSLGGTSNQPQHF.

In the case of this clonotype: The junction departs from the called germline gene at one end, perhaps through a read error. The gene calls are TRBV11-2 and TRBJ1-4, with a possible D match to TRBD1 (6 bases). CDR1 is SGHAT and CDR2 is FQNNGV in the germline V gene. The CDR3 length is 15 residues. The CDR3 sequence: CASSLGLGANEKLFF. The CDR3 bases are TGTGCCAGTAGCTTAGGCCTGGGGGCAAATGAAAAACTGTTTTTT.

The genes are TRBV10-3 and TRBJ1-6; D is possibly TRBD1 (6 bases). V lost 7 bases and J 10 bases, leaving 14 bases between the germline ends. The CDR3 covers 13 residues. Germline V CDR1 and CDR2: ENHRY, SYGVKD. Here the CDR3 DNA reads TGTGCCATCATGCAGGGGTTCGAATCACCCCTCCACTTT. It specifies CAIMQGFESPLHF.